Reported below is one TCR beta chain. The data were obtained in a study of synovial regulatory T cells in juvenile arthritis. Generated by immunoSEQ multiplex PCR, the TCRdb table keeps only in-frame clones and is missing some. Its listing shows 7,500 to 10,000 clones. The germline V gene encodes CDR1 MNHEY and CDR2 SMNVEV (reference sequence). The CDR3 covers 15 residues. The nucleotide record is missing. The chain recombines TRBV27 with TRBJ1-4; TCRdb selects TRBD1, and the lack of DNA leaves this call unchecked. The clonotype comes from a donor aged 2-29 years with juvenile idiopathic arthritis. The sample consisted of Treg cells from blood. Subset meaning: remaining (HLA-DR-negative) circulating blood Treg cells. CDR3: CASTHTPGTNEKLFF.